The following is a T cell receptor beta chain sequence with its context. These data belong to a study of CD8+ T cells in alopecia areata. Investigators isolated RNA and reverse transcribed it into cDNA to act as the sequencing template. This table comes from immunoSEQ multiplex PCR, and its TCRdb copy is limited to in-frame clones, with some not included. The data hold 150,000 or so clones, with roughly 48% observed a single time. After removal of 5 bases from V and 1 base from J, the junction contained 9 bases not matched to a gene. This CDR3 region has 16 residues. Germline V gives CDR1 MDHEN, CDR2 SYDVKM.

The sample was CD4+ T cells sorted from blood. The chain links TRBV28 to TRBJ2-7, with 9 bases identical to TRBD1. The TCR comes from a human donor with alopecia areata. The CDR3 DNA follows: TGTGCCAGCAGTCGGGACAGGGAGAACCTATCCTACGAGCAGTACTTC. Protein sequence: CASSRDRENLSYEQYF.